This T cell receptor (beta chain) was identified in a study of blood T cell repertoires in COVID-19. The CDR3 loop spans 14 amino acids. The germline V gene encodes CDR1 SGHTA and CDR2 FQGNSA. Deletions cut 1 base from V and 5 bases from J, with 11 bases between. Method: immunoSEQ multiplex PCR; TCRdb's copy keeps in-frame clones and lacks some. The sample consists of almost 100,000 clones, about 89% of them appearing once. The receptor was derived from a man over 45 with acute or convalescent COVID-19. The chain joins TRBV7-2 to TRBJ1-1, with a possible D match to TRBD1 (6 bases). Material for sequencing was peripheral blood. CDR3 nucleotides: TGTGCCAGCAGCTTAGAAGGGGGGGGAACTGAAGCTTTCTTT. It yields the protein CASSLEGGGTEAFF.